A selection of T cell receptor beta chains follows, all from one sample in a study of OX40 agonist ivuxolimab in advanced cancers. TCRdb's copy holds only in-frame clones and misses some; the assay was immunoSEQ multiplex PCR. The table shows approximately 68,000 clones, with almost 85% occurring only once. The sample was CD4+ or CD8+ T cells sorted from blood, taken in a trial of the OX40 agonist ivuxolimab. Receptors were obtained from an adult with an advanced solid tumor such as melanoma, head and neck, liver or kidney cancer. The CDR3 runs from the conserved cysteine through the conserved F or W. A D gene is named only where the DNA matches it firmly. For some rows the clone size is stated as once, few or many, or as a class when expanded; others skip it.

V gene	clone size	D gene	J gene	CDR3 protein	CDR3 DNA
TRBV6-6	once	TRBD1	TRBJ1-1	CATHRGHTEAFF	TGTGCCACGCACAGGGGGCACACTGAAGCTTTCTTT
TRBV7-3	.	.	TRBJ2-3	CASSLSGYTDTQYF	TGTGCCAGCAGCCTTAGCGGTTACACAGATACGCAGTATTTT
TRBV4-2	once	TRBD2	TRBJ2-1	CASSPSGGADGEQFF	TGTGCCAGCAGCCCCAGCGGGGGGGCGGACGGTGAGCAGTTCTTC
TRBV4-2	.	.	TRBJ2-2	CASSQDGRSTGELFF	TGTGCCAGCAGCCAAGACGGGAGATCCACCGGGGAGCTGTTTTTT
TRBV5-4	.	.	TRBJ1-3	CASSSPTYGNTIYF	TGTGCCAGCAGCTCGCCCACCTATGGAAACACCATATATTTT
TRBV27	once	TRBD1	TRBJ2-1	CASSRAGTAYNEQFF	TGTGCCAGCAGTAGAGCCGGGACAGCTTACAATGAGCAGTTCTTC
TRBV7-7	once	.	TRBJ2-1	CASSLGPGGNEQFF	TGTGCCAGCAGCTTAGGCCCAGGGGGGAATGAGCAGTTCTTC
TRBV28	.	.	TRBJ1-4	CASSLGGRKLFF	TGTGCCAGCAGTTTAGGAGGACGAAAACTGTTTTTT
TRBV7-9	.	.	TRBJ1-2	CASSFWAQPQGGYTF	TGTGCCAGCAGCTTTTGGGCCCAGCCCCAAGGGGGCTACACCTTC
TRBV5-1	few	.	TRBJ2-1	CASSLIVRGLSSYNEQFF	TGCGCCAGCAGCTTAATCGTTCGGGGACTGAGCTCCTACAATGAGCAGTTCTTC
TRBV5-5	.	.	TRBJ2-7	CASSLYVDGYEQYF	TGTGCCAGCAGCTTGTACGTGGATGGCTACGAGCAGTACTTC
TRBV29-1	.	.	TRBJ1-2	CSVGRGGAGGYTF	TGCAGCGTTGGGCGCGGGGGCGCGGGTGGCTACACCTTC
TRBV7-9	.	TRBD1	TRBJ2-1	CASSLGQGSYNEQFF	TGTGCCAGCAGCTTAGGACAGGGGTCCTACAATGAGCAGTTCTTC
TRBV29-1	.	.	TRBJ2-4	CSVGTGTGNIQYF	TGCAGCGTAGGGACTGGAACGGGGAACATTCAGTACTTC
TRBV27	.	.	TRBJ1-6	CASRIGGSNSPLHF	TGTGCCAGCCGCATAGGAGGGAGTAATTCACCCCTCCACTTT
TRBV12-2	.	.	TRBJ2-6	CASRLAEPDRGLSGANVLTF	TGTGCAAGTCGCTTAGCGGAACCTGACAGGGGGCTCTCTGGGGCCAACGTCCTGACTTTC
TRBV29-1	.	TRBD1	TRBJ2-7	CSVSRQGRSYEQYF	TGCAGCGTTAGTCGACAGGGGCGTTCCTACGAGCAGTACTTC
TRBV4-1	once	TRBD1	TRBJ2-5	CASSQGDRGGKEAQYF	TGCGCCAGCAGCCAGGGGGACAGGGGAGGGAAGGAGGCCCAGTACTTC
TRBV7-3	once	.	TRBJ2-3	CASSLTSGSTDTQYF	TGTGCCAGCAGCTTAACTAGCGGAAGCACAGATACGCAGTATTTT
TRBV28	.	TRBD1	TRBJ2-6	CASSSQTGAGANVLTF	TGTGCCAGCAGTTCTCAGACAGGGGCTGGGGCCAACGTCCTGACTTTC
TRBV6-6	.	.	TRBJ2-7	CASSSPGPRSYEQYF	TGTGCCAGCAGTTCGCCGGGACCCCGTTCCTACGAGCAGTACTTC
TRBV19	.	.	TRBJ1-5	CASSIDVDSNQPQHF	TGTGCCAGTAGTATAGATGTAGATAGCAATCAGCCCCAGCATTTT
TRBV6-4	.	TRBD2	TRBJ2-2	CASSPASGGLNTGELFF	TGTGCCAGCAGCCCGGCTAGCGGGGGCCTTAACACCGGGGAGCTGTTTTTT
TRBV18	once	TRBD1	TRBJ1-1	CASSPLGQLNTEAFF	TGTGCCAGCTCCCCCTTGGGACAGCTGAACACTGAAGCTTTCTTT
TRBV7-2	.	.	TRBJ2-1	CASSPDTGFAEQFF	TGTGCCAGCAGCCCCGACACAGGGTTCGCTGAGCAGTTCTTC
TRBV29-1	.	.	TRBJ1-1	CSVADRTITEAFF	TGCAGCGTAGCCGACAGGACGATTACTGAAGCTTTCTTT
TRBV27	.	TRBD1	TRBJ2-7	CASSLLGQGAYEQYF	TGTGCCAGCAGTTTATTGGGCCAGGGGGCCTACGAGCAGTACTTC
TRBV4-2	few	.	TRBJ1-3	CASSQEPGTGNTIYF	TGTGCCAGCAGCCAAGAACCGGGGACGGGAAACACCATATATTTT
TRBV2	.	.	TRBJ1-6	CASSERGSMSSYNSPLHF	TGTGCCAGCAGTGAACGAGGGAGCATGAGCTCCTATAATTCACCCCTCCACTTT
TRBV28	few	TRBD1	TRBJ2-7	CASSSLGQGAREQYF	TGTGCCAGCAGCTCCCTGGGGCAGGGGGCGCGGGAGCAGTACTTC
TRBV10-1	.	.	TRBJ2-3	CASSPQTAGADTQYF	TGCGCCAGCAGTCCTCAAACGGCTGGCGCAGATACGCAGTATTTT
TRBV7-3	.	.	TRBJ2-2	CASSLTGVSGELFF	TGTGCCAGCAGCTTAACAGGGGTTTCCGGGGAGCTGTTTTTT
TRBV2	.	.	TRBJ1-2	CASSRDSTYGYTF	TGTGCCAGCAGTCGAGACAGTACATATGGCTACACCTTC
TRBV5-4	.	.	TRBJ2-7	CASSLDAATYEQYF	TGTGCCAGCAGCTTGGATGCAGCCACCTACGAGCAGTACTTC
TRBV5-8	.	.	TRBJ2-1	CASSLHTGLNYNEQFF	TGTGCCAGCAGCTTGCACACAGGGCTTAACTACAATGAGCAGTTCTTC
TRBV4-1	.	.	TRBJ1-3	CASSQAGTFGNTIYF	TGCGCCAGCAGCCAAGCCGGGACATTTGGAAACACCATATATTTT
TRBV6-1	.	.	TRBJ1-1	CASSMAGRAFF	TGTGCCAGCAGTATGGCAGGGAGGGCTTTCTTT
TRBV11-2	.	TRBD1	TRBJ1-6	CASSRTGTGDSPLHF	TGTGCCAGCAGCCGAACCGGGACAGGAGATTCACCCCTCCACTTT
TRBV15	once	TRBD1	TRBJ2-3	CATSRLPGTGRTDTQYF	TGTGCCACCAGCAGACTCCCCGGGACAGGACGCACAGATACGCAGTATTTT
TRBV4-3	.	TRBD2	TRBJ2-1	CASSQDKGLAANEQFF	TGCGCCAGCAGCCAAGATAAGGGACTAGCGGCGAATGAGCAGTTCTTC
TRBV5-1	.	.	TRBJ1-1	CASSESLGQKNTEAFF	TGCGCCAGCAGCGAAAGTTTGGGACAAAAGAACACTGAAGCTTTCTTT
TRBV28	.	TRBD1	TRBJ1-3	CASRTVGTAGNTIYF	TGTGCCAGCAGGACCGTTGGGACAGCTGGAAACACCATATATTTT
TRBV5-6	.	TRBD1	TRBJ2-5	CASSLGDRTQTQYF	TGTGCCAGCAGCTTGGGGGACAGGACCCAGACCCAGTACTTC
TRBV4-2	medium-sized	.	TRBJ1-4	CASSQDALGAYRNEKLFF	TGTGCCAGCAGCCAAGACGCCTTGGGGGCGTACCGTAATGAAAAACTGTTTTTT
TRBV6-1	.	.	TRBJ1-1	CAVTGNTEAFF	TGTGCCGTAACCGGGAACACTGAAGCTTTCTTT
TRBV5-4	.	TRBD2	TRBJ2-7	CASSLAGTSVHEQYF	TGTGCCAGCAGCTTGGCAGGGACTAGCGTCCACGAGCAGTACTTC
TRBV2	.	TRBD1	TRBJ2-2	CASSRTGATGELFF	TGTGCCAGCAGTCGGACAGGGGCGACCGGGGAGCTGTTTTTT
TRBV2	.	TRBD2	TRBJ2-7	CASRPPRGAGGSYEQYF	TGTGCCAGCAGGCCCCCCCGGGGGGCGGGGGGCTCCTACGAGCAGTACTTC
TRBV7-3	.	.	TRBJ2-5	CASSLNRAETQYF	TGTGCCAGCAGCTTAAATCGGGCGGAGACCCAGTACTTC
TRBV6-5	once	.	TRBJ1-2	CASTKSSGANYGYTF	TGTGCCAGCACCAAGTCGTCAGGGGCTAACTATGGCTACACCTTC
TRBV30	.	TRBD1	TRBJ1-4	CAWSPLGQGGEKLFF	TGTGCCTGGAGCCCCCTGGGACAGGGCGGCGAAAAACTGTTTTTT
TRBV6-5	.	.	TRBJ2-7	CASRPRSEQYF	TGTGCCAGCAGGCCGAGGAGCGAGCAGTACTTC
TRBV7-2	.	.	TRBJ2-5	CASSLGGPQYF	TGTGCCAGCAGCTTGGGGGGCCCACAGTACTTC
TRBV15	.	.	TRBJ1-3	CATSREGGGTIYF	TGTGCCACCAGCAGAGAAGGGGGAGGCACCATATATTTT
TRBV6-6	.	.	TRBJ2-3	CASSSDGFTQYF	TGTGCCAGCAGTTCGGACGGTTTTACGCAGTATTTT
TRBV5-1	.	.	TRBJ2-2	CASSPETTNTGELFF	TGCGCCAGCAGCCCGGAAACTACGAACACCGGGGAGCTGTTTTTT
TRBV7-3	.	.	TRBJ2-2	CASSQTLSGELFF	TGTGCCAGCAGCCAGACACTTTCCGGGGAGCTGTTTTTT
TRBV7-2	.	.	TRBJ1-3	CASSLGSQVSGNTIYF	TGTGCCAGCAGCTTAGGGTCGCAGGTATCTGGAAACACCATATATTTT
TRBV12-5	once	.	TRBJ1-1	CASGSDLNTEAFF	TGTGCTAGTGGTTCGGACTTGAACACTGAAGCTTTCTTT